A single sample is the source of the 6 T cell receptor beta chains below, sequenced in a study of T-cell memory formation after mild COVID-19. TCRdb called the 5' RACE reads again in MiXCR, with one record for every CDR3 protein. The data show approximately 430,000 distinct CDR3 sequences, with 20% to 30% seen just once and about an eighth held by the top ten. The sequenced material came from PBMCs or a T cell subset sorted from them (not recorded which). Receptors originate from an adult woman who had mild COVID-19 (a few samples of this study predate the infection). Cell type and time point are not known.

In its sample, this clonotype was seen a few times. Mismatch with germline at one junction end may stem from a read error. The rearrangement joins TRBV7-9 to TRBJ2-3; perhaps TRBD2 as D (6 bases). CDR1 is SEHNR and CDR2 is FQNEAQ in the germline V gene (reference sequence). The CDR3 is 14 amino acids. CDR3 region: CASSLAIRTDTQYF. As DNA, the CDR3 is TGTGCCAGCAGCCTAGCGATCCGCACAGATACGCAGTATTTT.

There are a few counts of this clonotype. The chain recombines TRBV7-9 with TRBJ1-1, with a tentative D call TRBD1 (5 bases). In germline, CDR1 is SEHNR, CDR2 FQNEAQ (reference sequence). This CDR3 is 17 amino acids long. Trimming removed 5 bases at V and 4 bases at J, with 23 bases between. The CDR3 here is CASSRTQGSGGGTEAFF. The CDR3, as DNA: TGTGCCAGCAGCCGCACCCAGGGTTCGGGCGGCGGCACTGAAGCTTTCTTT.

The chain couples TRBV7-8 to TRBJ2-2; 12 positions agree with TRBD2. Germline trimming cut 5 bases from V and 4 bases from J; bases unmatched to any gene: 2. CDR3 length equals 15 residues. Per the germline V gene, CDR1 is SGHVS and CDR2 is FQNEAQ. The chain's CDR3 is CASSPSGRATGELFF. The CDR3 bases are TGTGCCAGCAGCCCTAGCGGGAGGGCCACCGGGGAGCTGTTTTTT.

This rearrangement joins TRBV5-1 to TRBJ2-2, with 10 bases that match TRBD2. With V trimmed by 2 bases and J by 0 bases, 10 bases remained unmatched. The CDR3 totals 19 residues. Germline lookup yields CDR1 SGHRS and CDR2 YFSETQ. The CDR3 nucleotides read TGCGCCAGCAGCTTTGTGGTAGCGGGGGGCCTCGCGAACACCGGGGAGCTGTTTTTT. Translated: CASSFVVAGGLANTGELFF.

This clonotype was seen repeatedly, ten times or more. V and J are TRBV10-3 and TRBJ2-7; a possible D gene is TRBD1 (6 bases). CDR1 and CDR2 from the germline V gene are ENHRY and SYGVKD. Between the trimmed V and J ends, which lost 10 bases and 2 bases, there was a span of 21 bases. This CDR3 has 15 residues. CDR3 in amino acids: CATMGRRTEAYEQYF. The DNA of the CDR3 is TGTGCCACGATGGGGCGTCGGACAGAGGCCTACGAGCAGTACTTC.

In its sample, this clonotype was seen a few times. V and J are TRBV3-1 and TRBJ2-1, with 10 bases matching TRBD2. The CDR3 extends over 17 amino acids. Germline lookup yields CDR1 LGHDT and CDR2 YNNKEL (reference sequence). With V trimmed by 4 bases and J by 4 bases, 10 bases remained unmatched. The CDR3 DNA reads TGTGCCAGCAGCCCGCCGAGACTAGCGGGCGTTTACAATGAGCAGTTCTTC. Its translation: CASSPPRLAGVYNEQFF.